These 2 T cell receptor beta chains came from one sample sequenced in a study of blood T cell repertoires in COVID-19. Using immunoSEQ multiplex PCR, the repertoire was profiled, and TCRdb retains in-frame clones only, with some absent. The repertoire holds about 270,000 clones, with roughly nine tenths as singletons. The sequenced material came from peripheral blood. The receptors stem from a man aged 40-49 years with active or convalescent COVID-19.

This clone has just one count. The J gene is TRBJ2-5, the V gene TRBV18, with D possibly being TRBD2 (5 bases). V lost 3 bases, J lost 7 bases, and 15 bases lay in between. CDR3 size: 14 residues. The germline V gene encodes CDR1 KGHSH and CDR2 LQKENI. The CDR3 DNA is TGTGCCAGCTCACCCGACGGACTGGTGGGGACCCAGTACTTC. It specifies CASSPDGLVGTQYF.

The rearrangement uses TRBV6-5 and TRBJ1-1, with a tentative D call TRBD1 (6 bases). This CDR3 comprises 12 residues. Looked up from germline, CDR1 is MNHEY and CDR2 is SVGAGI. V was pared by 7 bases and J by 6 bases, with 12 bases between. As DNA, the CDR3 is TGTGCCAGCACCTTACAGGGATCTGAAGCTTTCTTT. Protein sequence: CASTLQGSEAFF.